This entry is about one T cell receptor (beta chain). The antigen is undetermined. The record originates from a study of cytomegalovirus exposure and HLA in healthy donors. Study results and caveats: A later analysis showed TCR association rates differing by HLA locus, peaking at DRB1 and lowest at HLA-C.

With 5 bases removed from V and 3 bases from J, the gap between germline ends came to 13 bases. The V gene's germline CDR1 is MNHNS and CDR2 SASEGT. This CDR3 is built from 14 residues. PCR was performed using 60 Vbeta and 13 Jbeta primers. Profiled with immunoSEQ multiplex PCR; TCRdb holds only in-frame clones, not every one. Seen here are 150,000 to 160,000 clones, less than 80% observed once, and the top ten hold approximately 2.3%. The V and J genes are TRBV6-1 and TRBJ1-2; TRBD1 might be the D (6 bases). The sample taken for sequencing was PBMCs. The clonotype comes from a man between 25 and 39 years old in good health and CMV-seronegative. The chain's CDR3 is CASSHTGYDYGYTF. The CDR3 region has the DNA TGTGCCAGCAGTCATACAGGGTATGACTATGGCTACACCTTC.